These T cell receptor beta chains were read from a single sample in a study of cytomegalovirus exposure and HLA in healthy donors. Sequenced by immunoSEQ multiplex PCR; TCRdb stores in-frame clones only, minus some. The table gives 140,000 to 150,000 clones; the top ten clones make up 0.96% of it. Sequenced input: PBMCs. Receptors originate from a male donor in good health and CMV-seronegative. The CDR3 runs from the conserved cysteine through the conserved F or W. The D gene is left open where the match is weak.

D gene	V gene	J gene	CDR3 length	CDR3 DNA	CDR3 protein
NA	TRBV9	TRBJ2-2	13	TGTGCCAGCACCCAGGGCGGCACCGGGGAGCTGTTTTTT	CASTQGGTGELFF
NA	TRBV11-2	TRBJ2-1	15	TGTGCCAGCAGCGCAGGGGGACTAGGCCGGGATGAGCAGTTCTTC	CASSAGGLGRDEQFF
NA	TRBV27	TRBJ1-2	14	TGTGCCAGCAGCCAGTCACAGGGACGGTATGGCTACACCTTC	CASSQSQGRYGYTF
TRBD1	TRBV7-6	TRBJ1-5	16	TGTGCCAGCAGCTTCCATGCCGGGACAGGGGATCAGCCCCAGCATTTT	CASSFHAGTGDQPQHF
NA	TRBV18	TRBJ2-7	13	TGTGCCAGCTCACCGGACTTAACCTACGAGCAGTACTTC	CASSPDLTYEQYF
TRBD1	TRBV2	TRBJ2-7	13	TGTGCCAGCAGAGACAGGGCTGGCTACGAGCAGTACTTC	CASRDRAGYEQYF
TRBD1	TRBV6-5	TRBJ2-2	15	TGTGCCAGCAGCCTTACAGGGGCGGATACCGGGGAGCTGTTTTTT	CASSLTGADTGELFF
TRBD1	TRBV27	TRBJ2-5	12	TGTGCCAGCAGCCAGACAGGGGGGGAGCAGTACTTC	CASSQTGGEQYF
NA	TRBV20-1	TRBJ1-1	10	TGCAGTGCCTTTAACACTGAAGCTTTCTTT	CSAFNTEAFF
NA	TRBV30	TRBJ2-1	13	TGTGCCTGGACTAGTAAAGGTACAAATGAGCAGTTCTTC	CAWTSKGTNEQFF
NA	TRBV5-8	TRBJ1-2	16	TGTGCCAGCAGCACGATACAGGTGGCCATTGGCTATGGCTACACCTTC	CASSTIQVAIGYGYTF
TRBD1	TRBV4-2	TRBJ2-1	15	TGTGCCAGCAGCCAAGTCGGGGACAGGGCCAATGAGCAGTTCTTC	CASSQVGDRANEQFF
NA	TRBV15	TRBJ2-1	14	TGTGCCACCAGCGGACTATTGTCTTACAATGAGCAGTTCTTC	CATSGLLSYNEQFF
TRBD1	TRBV30	TRBJ2-1	15	TGTGCCTGGAGTGTAAGGACAGGGGGCGGCAATGAGCAGTTCTTC	CAWSVRTGGGNEQFF
NA	TRBV18	TRBJ1-3	16	TGTGCCAGCTCAAGACTTACAGGTCCCTCTGGAAACACCATATATTTT	CASSRLTGPSGNTIYF